This T cell receptor (beta chain) is from a study of Ad26.COV2.S vaccination and SARS-CoV-2 variants. For the study at large: Ad26.COV2.S given intramuscularly, once or twice 56 days apart.

Sequencing used immunoSEQ multiplex PCR; TCRdb keeps in-frame clones, though not all of them. The data show over 200,000 clones, roughly 90% seen once. Trimming took off 7 bases at V and 2 bases at J, with 5 bases between the two ends. Germline V gene lookup returns CDR1 LNHDA and CDR2 SQIVND (reference sequence). The CDR3 runs 12 residues. Indicated treatment: 19 received Ad26.COV2.S at low or high dose, single or two shots; 5 received placebo; per-sample allocation not given. Samples were taken on day 63 after the first vaccine or placebo injection. Expressing Wuhan-strain SARS-CoV-2 spike, an Ad26 vector served as the vaccine.

The TCR was taken from a person between 18 and 65 years old who received the Ad26.COV2.S COVID-19 vaccine or a placebo. This sample comprised peripheral blood, obtained in a trial of Ad26.COV2.S vaccine versus placebo. The chain employs TRBV19 and TRBJ2-2; no clear D. DNA for the CDR3: TGTGCCAGTACACTAAACACCGGGGAGCTGTTTTTT. It yields the protein CASTLNTGELFF.